The clone carrying this T cell receptor beta chain was seen only a few times. Its cognate antigen is unknown. Here immunoSEQ multiplex PCR was the method, and the copy in TCRdb shows in-frame clones only, minus some. The sample has some 79,000 clones, over 70% seen once. This specimen comes from a study of T cell responses to AZD1222 COVID-19 vaccine. Overall study results and limits: Seropositive AZD1222 recipients at baseline numbered only 6 or 7. Donors in the cohort were predominantly white British and more often female, and clonal diversity was possibly underestimated. Nearly half of unique spike-specific TCRs reportedly avoided B.1.351 and B.1.1.7 mutated regions.

Second-dose intervals near 4 or 12 weeks were combined. This CDR3 is 17 amino acids long. The specimen was peripheral blood, collected 28 days after the second AZD1222 dose. This chain uses TRBV21-1 with TRBJ2-1; no check of the table's D call, TRBD2, against the DNA was made. TRBV21-1 is noted as a pseudogene. This TCR was recovered from an adult who received the AZD1222 COVID-19 vaccine. CDR3 residues: CASRQGTSGSKMNEQFF. As DNA, the CDR3 is TGTGCCAGCAGGCAAGGGACTAGCGGGAGCAAGATGAATGAGCAGTTCTTC.